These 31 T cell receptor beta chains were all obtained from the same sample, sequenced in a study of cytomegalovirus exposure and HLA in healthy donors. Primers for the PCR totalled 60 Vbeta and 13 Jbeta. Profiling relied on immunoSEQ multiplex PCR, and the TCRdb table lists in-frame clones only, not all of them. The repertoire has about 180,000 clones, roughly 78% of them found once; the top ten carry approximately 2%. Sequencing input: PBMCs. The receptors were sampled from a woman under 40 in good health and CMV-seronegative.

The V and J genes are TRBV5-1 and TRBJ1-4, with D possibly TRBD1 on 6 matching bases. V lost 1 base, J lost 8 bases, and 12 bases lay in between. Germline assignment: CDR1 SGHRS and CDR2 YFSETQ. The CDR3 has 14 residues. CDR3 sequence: CASSLPGAEEKLFF. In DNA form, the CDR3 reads TGCGCCAGCAGCTTGCCAGGGGCGGAGGAAAAACTGTTTTTT.

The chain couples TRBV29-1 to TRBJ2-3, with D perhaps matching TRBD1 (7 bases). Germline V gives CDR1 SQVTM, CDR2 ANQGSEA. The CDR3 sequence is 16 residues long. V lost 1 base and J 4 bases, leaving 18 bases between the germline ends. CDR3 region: CSVEAKTGTGADTQYF. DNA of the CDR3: TGCAGCGTTGAAGCCAAGACAGGGACTGGAGCAGATACGCAGTATTTT.

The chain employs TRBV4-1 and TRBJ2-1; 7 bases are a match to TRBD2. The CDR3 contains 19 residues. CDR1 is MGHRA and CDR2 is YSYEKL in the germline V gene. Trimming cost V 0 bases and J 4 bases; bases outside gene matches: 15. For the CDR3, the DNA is TGCGCCAGCAGCCAAGAAAAAAAAGCAAGAGGTAGCGGGTACAATGAGCAGTTCTTC. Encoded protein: CASSQEKKARGSGYNEQFF.

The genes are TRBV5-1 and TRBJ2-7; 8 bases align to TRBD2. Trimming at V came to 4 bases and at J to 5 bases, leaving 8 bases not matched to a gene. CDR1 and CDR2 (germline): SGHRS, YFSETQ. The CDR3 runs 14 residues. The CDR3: CASSPSGGAHEQYF. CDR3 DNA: TGCGCCAGCAGCCCCTCCGGGGGGGCTCACGAGCAGTACTTC.

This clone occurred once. Here the CDR3 DNA reads TGCGCCAGCAGCAAAACAGGGTCCGGGGACGAGCAGTACTTC. As protein: CASSKTGSGDEQYF. The chain joins TRBV5-1 to TRBJ2-7; weak D call: TRBD1 (6 bases). Germline V CDR1 and CDR2: SGHRS, YFSETQ. This CDR3 region has 14 residues. Trimming pared 4 bases from V and 5 bases from J, leaving 16 bases between. Using reference TRBV5-1 and TRBJ2-7 for the parts outside the CDR3, the full variable domain is KAGVTQTPRYLIKTRGQQVTLSCSPISGHRSVSWYQQTPGQGLQFLFEYFSETQRNKGNFPGRFSGRQFSNSRSEMNVSTLELGDSALYLCASSKTGSGDEQYFGPGTRLTVT.

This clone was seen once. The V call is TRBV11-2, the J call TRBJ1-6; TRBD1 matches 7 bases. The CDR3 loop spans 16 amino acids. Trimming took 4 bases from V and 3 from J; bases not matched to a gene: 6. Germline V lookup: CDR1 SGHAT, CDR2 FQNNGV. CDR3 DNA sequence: TGTGCCAGCAGCTCCCGACAGGGAGTCTATAATTCACCCCTCCACTTT. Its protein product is CASSSRQGVYNSPLHF.

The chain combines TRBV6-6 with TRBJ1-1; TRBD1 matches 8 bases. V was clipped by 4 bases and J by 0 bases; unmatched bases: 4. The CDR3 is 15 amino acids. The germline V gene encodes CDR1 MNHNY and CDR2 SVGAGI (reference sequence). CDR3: CASSSPGQVNTEAFF. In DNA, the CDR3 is TGTGCCAGCAGTTCTCCGGGACAGGTGAACACTGAAGCTTTCTTT.

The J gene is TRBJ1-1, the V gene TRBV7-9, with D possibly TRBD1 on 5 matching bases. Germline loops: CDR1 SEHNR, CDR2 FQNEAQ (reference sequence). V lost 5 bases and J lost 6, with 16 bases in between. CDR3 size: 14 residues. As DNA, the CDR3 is TGTGCCAGCAGCCTAAGTTACGGGGACTCTGAAGCTTTCTTT. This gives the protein CASSLSYGDSEAFF.

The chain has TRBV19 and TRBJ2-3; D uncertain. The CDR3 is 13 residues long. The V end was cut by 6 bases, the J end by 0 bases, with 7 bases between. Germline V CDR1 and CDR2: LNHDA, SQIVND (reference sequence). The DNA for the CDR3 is TGTGCCAGTAGCGTGTCTAGCACAGATACGCAGTATTTT. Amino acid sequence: CASSVSSTDTQYF.

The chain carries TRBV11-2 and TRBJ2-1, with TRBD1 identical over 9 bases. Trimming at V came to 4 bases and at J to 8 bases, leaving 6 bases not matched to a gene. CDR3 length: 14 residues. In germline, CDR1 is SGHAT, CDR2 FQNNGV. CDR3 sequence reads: CASSWGTGRDEQFF. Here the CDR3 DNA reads TGTGCCAGCAGCTGGGGGACAGGGAGGGATGAGCAGTTCTTC.

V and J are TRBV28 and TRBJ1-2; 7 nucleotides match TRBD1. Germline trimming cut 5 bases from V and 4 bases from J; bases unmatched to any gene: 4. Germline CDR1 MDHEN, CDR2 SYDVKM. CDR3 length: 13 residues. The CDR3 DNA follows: TGTGCCAGCAGTCAGGGGGATATCTATGGCTACACCTTC. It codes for CASSQGDIYGYTF.

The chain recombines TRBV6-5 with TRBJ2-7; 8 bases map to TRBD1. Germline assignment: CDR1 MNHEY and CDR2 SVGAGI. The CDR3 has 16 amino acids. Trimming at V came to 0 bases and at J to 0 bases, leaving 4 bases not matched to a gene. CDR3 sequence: CASSYSGTGLSYEQYF. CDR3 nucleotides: TGTGCCAGCAGTTACTCGGGGACAGGACTCTCCTACGAGCAGTACTTC.

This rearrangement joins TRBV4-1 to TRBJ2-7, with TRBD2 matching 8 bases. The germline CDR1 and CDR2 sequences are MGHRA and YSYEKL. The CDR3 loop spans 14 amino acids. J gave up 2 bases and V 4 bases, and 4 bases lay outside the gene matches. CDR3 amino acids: CASSRSGGTYEQYF. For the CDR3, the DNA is TGCGCCAGCAGCCGTTCGGGGGGGACCTACGAGCAGTACTTC.

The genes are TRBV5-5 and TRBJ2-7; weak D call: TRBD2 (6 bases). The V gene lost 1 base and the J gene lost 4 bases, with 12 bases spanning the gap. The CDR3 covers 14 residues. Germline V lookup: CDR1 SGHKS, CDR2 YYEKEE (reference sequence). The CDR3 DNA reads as TGTGCCAGCAGCTTGACTAGCATTACATACGAGCAGTACTTC. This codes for CASSLTSITYEQYF.

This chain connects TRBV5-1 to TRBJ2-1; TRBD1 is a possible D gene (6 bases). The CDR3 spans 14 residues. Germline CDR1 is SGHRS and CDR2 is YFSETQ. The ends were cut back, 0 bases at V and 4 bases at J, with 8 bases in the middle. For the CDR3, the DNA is TGCGCCAGCAGCTTGGCCAGGGGATACAATGAGCAGTTCTTC. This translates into CASSLARGYNEQFF. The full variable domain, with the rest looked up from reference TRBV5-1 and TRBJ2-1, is KAGVTQTPRYLIKTRGQQVTLSCSPISGHRSVSWYQQTPGQGLQFLFEYFSETQRNKGNFPGRFSGRQFSNSRSEMNVSTLELGDSALYLCASSLARGYNEQFFGPGTRLTVL.

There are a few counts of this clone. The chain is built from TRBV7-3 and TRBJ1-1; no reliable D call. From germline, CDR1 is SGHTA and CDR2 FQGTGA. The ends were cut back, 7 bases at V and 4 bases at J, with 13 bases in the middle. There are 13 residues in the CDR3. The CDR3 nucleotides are TGTGCCAGCAAGCGGAGCTGGGGCACTGAAGCTTTCTTT. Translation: CASKRSWGTEAFF.

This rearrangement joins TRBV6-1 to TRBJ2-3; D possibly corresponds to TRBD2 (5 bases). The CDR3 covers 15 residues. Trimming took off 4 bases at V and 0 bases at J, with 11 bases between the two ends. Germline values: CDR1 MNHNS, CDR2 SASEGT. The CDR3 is CASSGGLQSTDTQYF. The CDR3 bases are TGTGCCAGCAGTGGCGGGCTCCAAAGCACAGATACGCAGTATTTT.

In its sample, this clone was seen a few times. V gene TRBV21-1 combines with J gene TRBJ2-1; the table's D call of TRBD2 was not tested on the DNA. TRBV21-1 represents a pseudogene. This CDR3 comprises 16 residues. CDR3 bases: TGTGCCAGCAGCAAAGCGACGGGTACCTCCTACAATGAGCAGTTCTTC. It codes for CASSKATGTSYNEQFF.

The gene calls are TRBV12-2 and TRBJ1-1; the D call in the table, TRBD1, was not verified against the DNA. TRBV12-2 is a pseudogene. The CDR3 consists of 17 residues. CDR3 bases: TGTGCAAGTCGCCCACCGGGACAGGGGGCCCCGAACACTGAAGCTTTCTTT. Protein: CASRPPGQGAPNTEAFF.

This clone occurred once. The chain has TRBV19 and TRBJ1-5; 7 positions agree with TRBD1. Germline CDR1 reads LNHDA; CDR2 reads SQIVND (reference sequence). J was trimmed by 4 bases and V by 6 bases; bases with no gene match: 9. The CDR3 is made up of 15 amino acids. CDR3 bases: TGTGCCAGTAGCTTGGGGGACAGCCATAATCAGCCCCAGCATTTT. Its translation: CASSLGDSHNQPQHF.

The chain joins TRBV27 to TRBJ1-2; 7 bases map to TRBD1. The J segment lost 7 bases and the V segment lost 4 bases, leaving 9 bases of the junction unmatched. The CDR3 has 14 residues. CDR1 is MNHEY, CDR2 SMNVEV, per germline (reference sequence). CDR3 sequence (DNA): TGTGCCAGCAGTTCGACAGGGAAGTTCCCTGGCTACACCTTC. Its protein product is CASSSTGKFPGYTF.

The CDR3 nucleotides read TGTGCCAGTAGTATAGTGGATCCGGACAGGGGAGGTGAAAAACTGTTTTTT. Translation gives CASSIVDPDRGGEKLFF. V usage is TRBV19 and J usage is TRBJ1-4; the match to TRBD1 covers 9 bases. Germline V gene sequence: CDR1 LNHDA, CDR2 SQIVND (reference sequence). The length of the CDR3 is 17 residues. J gave up 7 bases and V 1 base, and 10 bases lay outside the gene matches.

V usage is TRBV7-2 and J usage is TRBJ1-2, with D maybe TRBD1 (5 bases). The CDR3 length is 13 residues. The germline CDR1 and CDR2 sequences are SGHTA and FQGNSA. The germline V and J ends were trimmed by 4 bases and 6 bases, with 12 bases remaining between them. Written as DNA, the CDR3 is TGTGCCAGCAGCTGGGGCCCTTTCGATGGCTACACCTTC. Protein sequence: CASSWGPFDGYTF.

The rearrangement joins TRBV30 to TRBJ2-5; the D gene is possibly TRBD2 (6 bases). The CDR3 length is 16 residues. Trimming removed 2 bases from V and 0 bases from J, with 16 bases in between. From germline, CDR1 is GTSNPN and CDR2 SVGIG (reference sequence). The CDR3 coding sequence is TGTGCCTGGAGTAACCCCGAGCGGGCCTACCAAGAGACCCAGTACTTC. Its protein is CAWSNPERAYQETQYF.

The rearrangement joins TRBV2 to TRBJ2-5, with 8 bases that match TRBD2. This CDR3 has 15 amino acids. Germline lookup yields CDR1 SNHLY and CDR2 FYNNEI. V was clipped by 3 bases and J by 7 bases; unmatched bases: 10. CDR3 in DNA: TGTGCCAGCAGTGACAGGGCGGGGGGCATGGCGACCCAGTACTTC. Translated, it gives CASSDRAGGMATQYF. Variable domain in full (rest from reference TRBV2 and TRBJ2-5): EPEVTQTPSHQVTQMGQEVILRCVPISNHLYFYWYRQILGQKVEFLVSFYNNEISEKSEIFDDQFSVERPDGSNFTLKIRSTKLEDSAMYFCASSDRAGGMATQYFGPGTRLLVL.

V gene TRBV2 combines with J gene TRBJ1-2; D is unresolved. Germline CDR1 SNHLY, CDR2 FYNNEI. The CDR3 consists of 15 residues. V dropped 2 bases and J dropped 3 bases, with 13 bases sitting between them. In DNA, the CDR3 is TGTGCCAGCAGTGAACTCATCTCAGTGGACTATGGCTACACCTTC. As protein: CASSELISVDYGYTF. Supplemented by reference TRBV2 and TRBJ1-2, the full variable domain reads EPEVTQTPSHQVTQMGQEVILRCVPISNHLYFYWYRQILGQKVEFLVSFYNNEISEKSEIFDDQFSVERPDGSNFTLKIRSTKLEDSAMYFCASSELISVDYGYTFGSGTRLTVV.

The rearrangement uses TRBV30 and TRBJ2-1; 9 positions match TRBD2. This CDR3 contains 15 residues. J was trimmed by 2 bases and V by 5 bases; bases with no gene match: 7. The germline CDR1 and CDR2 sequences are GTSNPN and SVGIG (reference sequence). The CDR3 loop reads CAWVPAGGPYNEQFF. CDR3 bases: TGTGCCTGGGTCCCCGCGGGGGGGCCCTACAATGAGCAGTTCTTC.

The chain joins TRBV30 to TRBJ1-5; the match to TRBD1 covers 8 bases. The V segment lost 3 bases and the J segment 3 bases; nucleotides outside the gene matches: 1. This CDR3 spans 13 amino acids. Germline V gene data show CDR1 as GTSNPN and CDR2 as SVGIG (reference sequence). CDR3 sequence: CAWRGQDNQPQHF. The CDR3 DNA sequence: TGTGCCTGGAGGGGACAGGACAATCAGCCCCAGCATTTT. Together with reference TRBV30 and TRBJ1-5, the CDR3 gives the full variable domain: SQTIHQWPATLVQPVGSPLSLECTVEGTSNPNLYWYRQAAGRGLQLLFYSVGIGQISSEVPQNLSASRPQDRQFILSSKKLLLSDSGFYLCAWRGQDNQPQHFGDGTRLSIL.

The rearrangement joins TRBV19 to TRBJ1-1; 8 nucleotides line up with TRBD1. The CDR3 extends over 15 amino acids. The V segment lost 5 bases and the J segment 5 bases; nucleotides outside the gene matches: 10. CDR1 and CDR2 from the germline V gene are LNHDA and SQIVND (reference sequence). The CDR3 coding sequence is TGTGCCAGTAGTCCGAGGACAGGGTTGTGGACTGAAGCTTTCTTT. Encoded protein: CASSPRTGLWTEAFF.

CDR3 protein: CASSRTPSSNQPQHF. The CDR3 DNA reads TGTGCCAGCAGTCGGACACCTAGTAGCAATCAGCCCCAGCATTTT. The rearrangement links TRBV6-5 to TRBJ1-5, with D possibly being TRBD1 (5 bases). Trimming stripped 5 bases from V and 0 bases from J, with 11 bases between. The CDR3 loop spans 15 amino acids. Germline V gene sequence: CDR1 MNHEY, CDR2 SVGAGI.

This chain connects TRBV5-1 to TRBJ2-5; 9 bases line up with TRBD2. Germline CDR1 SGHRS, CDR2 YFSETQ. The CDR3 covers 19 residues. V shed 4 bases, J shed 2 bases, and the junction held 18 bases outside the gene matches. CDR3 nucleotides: TGCGCCAGCAGCCTCGGAACGGGGCGGGGGGGCCGGAGGCAAGAGACCCAGTACTTC. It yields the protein CASSLGTGRGGRRQETQYF. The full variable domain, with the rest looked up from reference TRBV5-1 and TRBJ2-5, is KAGVTQTPRYLIKTRGQQVTLSCSPISGHRSVSWYQQTPGQGLQFLFEYFSETQRNKGNFPGRFSGRQFSNSRSEMNVSTLELGDSALYLCASSLGTGRGGRRQETQYFGPGTRLLVL.